The 5 T cell receptor beta chains reported below all come from one sample, sequenced in a study of CD8 T cells in Susac syndrome. Random hexamers were used to reverse transcribe an amount of roughly 0.45 to 1 ug RNA. TCRdb ran MiXCR on the immunoSEQ multiplex PCR reads and lists one entry per CDR3 protein. The data show about 200,000 distinct CDR3 sequences, about 95% seen once. Sequencing was performed on CD4+ T cells from PBMCs. These receptors all stem from a human donor with multiple sclerosis.

This clonotype was counted a single time. The chain couples TRBV27 to TRBJ2-7; D gene unclear. The CDR3 consists of 13 residues. Germline loops: CDR1 MNHEY, CDR2 SMNVEV (reference sequence). The V end lost 5 bases, the J end lost 2 bases, and 10 bases lay between the germline ends. CDR3 coding DNA: TGTGCCAGCAGTCCTAACAGCGCCTACGAGCAGTACGTC. It encodes CASSPNSAYEQYV.

V is TRBV12-3 or TRBV12-4 and J is TRBJ2-1; D might be TRBD2 (5 bases). V gave up 5 bases and J gave up 3 bases, with 8 bases separating them. The CDR3 loop spans 13 amino acids. The CDR3 region has the DNA TGTGCCAGCAGTCTGCGGGTCTACAATGAGCAGTTCTTC. This gives the protein CASSLRVYNEQFF.

The gene calls are TRBV9 and TRBJ1-6; no definite D call. In germline, CDR1 is SGDLS, CDR2 YYNGEE. The CDR3 is made up of 15 amino acids. V lost 0 bases and J lost 6, with 10 bases in between. This chain's CDR3 is CASSVGADSNSPLHF. In DNA, the CDR3 is TGTGCCAGCAGCGTAGGCGCAGATTCTAATTCACCCCTCCACTTT.

This chain uses TRBV19 with TRBJ1-1; D gene unclear. Trimming shortened V by 2 bases and J by 5 bases, and 9 bases separated the two germline ends. This CDR3 is 13 amino acids long. The germline gives CDR1 LNHDA, CDR2 SQIVND (reference sequence). The CDR3 spells CASSILGVTEAFF. The CDR3 DNA sequence: TGTGCCAGTAGTATACTTGGAGTAACTGAAGCTTTCTTT.

The chain combines TRBV27 with TRBJ2-3; tentative D call: TRBD2 (7 bases). Germline V gene lookup returns CDR1 MNHEY and CDR2 SMNVEV (reference sequence). Between the trimmed V and J ends, which lost 1 base and 0 bases, there was a span of 11 bases. This CDR3 spans 16 amino acids. The chain's CDR3 is CASSLWAGASTDTQYF. In nucleotides, the CDR3 is TGTGCCAGCAGTTTATGGGCGGGGGCGAGCACAGATACGCAGTATTTT.